The clone carrying this T cell receptor (beta chain) was recorded many times. Its antigen is currently unknown. These data belong to a study of prognosis after radiotherapy for stage I lung cancer. Study findings and constraints: Patients without metastases reportedly showed TRBV and TRBJ gene usage unlike that of patients with metastases. When patients developed distant metastases, their Shannon entropy after stereotactic body radiation therapy was lower. For the expanded TCR clones, whether they were tumor-specific was not determined.

TCR beta CDR3 was amplified from genomic DNA by two-round multiplex PCR. First-round PCR used primers specific to each TRBV and TRBJ gene. TCRdb ran MiXCR on the multiplex PCR reads and lists one entry per CDR3 protein. Of fewer than 30,000 distinct CDR3 sequences detected, around 42% appear once; the ten largest clones hold around 14%. The receptor was isolated from a donor aged 50 or older with non-small cell lung cancer. The sample consisted of PBMCs, taken before or after stereotactic body radiation therapy (not recorded which).

CDR3 in amino acids: CASSLEWDSYNEQFF. The CDR3 bases are TGTGCCAGCAGCTTAGAGTGGGACAGTTACAATGAGCAGTTCTTC. The gene calls are TRBV7-6 and TRBJ2-1; the match to TRBD1 covers 7 bases. Germline assignment: CDR1 SGHVS and CDR2 FNYEAQ. The V segment lost 1 base and the J segment 4 bases; nucleotides outside the gene matches: 4. The CDR3 is made up of 15 amino acids.